This TCR beta chain came from a study of follicular helper T cells after annual influenza vaccination. Study-wide findings and caveats: Rare clonotypes were missed; only about 9-22% of cells gave TCRB. Day 7 ICOS+CD38+ clones later appeared mostly in ICOS-CD38- cTfh.

As to this clone: Its antigen is not known.

Assay: immunoSEQ multiplex PCR; the TCRdb copy retains only in-frame clones and omits some. This sample has more than 13,000 clones, with roughly 74% found just once. The time point denotes: 2015-2016 season, pre-vaccination. Before and after seasonal inactivated influenza vaccination, adults gave blood for sorting CD4 subsets for sequencing. Vaccine contraindications, substance abuse, HIV/AIDS, active malignancy and active illness excluded donors. Trimming removed 5 bases from V and 3 bases from J, with 3 bases in between. Germline CDR1 MDHEN, CDR2 SYDVKM. There are 11 residues in the CDR3. The origin of this receptor is an adult who received the influenza vaccine. The sample here was CXCR5- memory CD4+ T cells sorted from blood, taken on the day of influenza vaccination. The chain recombines TRBV28 with TRBJ2-3; D is ambiguous. CDR3 sequence reads: CASSRTDTQYF. Here the CDR3 DNA reads TGTGCCAGCAGTCGGACAGATACGCAGTATTTT.